Presented here are 3 T cell receptor beta chains from one specimen sequenced in a study of post-analysis software for immune sequencing data. Libraries were made from TCR beta cDNA, and they carried unique molecular identifiers. TCRdb processed the PCR reads anew with MiXCR; each CDR3 protein has one entry. The sample lists a few hundred thousand distinct CDR3 sequences, around 40% occurring once. Study-level points and caveats: Controls showed lower frequencies than patients for several TRBV segments, and TRBV5-6, TRBV5-1 and TRBV20-1 were among these.

For these receptors, no antigen is known. Sequenced: blood. These receptors were collected from a girl aged 10 to 17 with multiple sclerosis.

A few counts support this clonotype. The chain recombines TRBV5-5 with TRBJ2-7, with 7 bases matching TRBD1. Germline values: CDR1 SGHKS, CDR2 YYEKEE (reference sequence). With V trimmed by 6 bases and J by 2 bases, 8 bases remained unmatched. The CDR3 extends over 14 amino acids. The CDR3 sequence is CASTDRDGPYEQYF. The CDR3 nucleotides read TGTGCCAGCACCGACAGGGATGGGCCCTACGAGCAGTACTTC. Looking up the rest from reference TRBV5-5 and TRBJ2-7 gives the full variable domain: DAGVTQSPTHLIKTRGQQVTLRCSPISGHKSVSWYQQVLGQGPQFIFQYYEKEERGRGNFPDRFSARQFPNYSSELNVNALLLGDSALYLCASTDRDGPYEQYFGPGTRLTVT.

The chain couples TRBV7-2 to TRBJ2-3; TRBD2 matches 10 bases. This CDR3 is built from 16 residues. J was trimmed by 5 bases and V by 5 bases; bases with no gene match: 10. Germline CDR1 SGHTA, CDR2 FQGNSA. The CDR3 DNA reads as TGTGCCAGCAGCCTGAATCTAGCGGGAGTTGGAGATACGCAGTATTTT. Protein: CASSLNLAGVGDTQYF.

The J gene is TRBJ1-1, the V gene TRBV6-1, with a tentative D call TRBD1 (5 bases). The V end was cut by 10 bases, the J end by 0 bases, with 12 bases between. This CDR3 contains 13 residues. Germline assignment: CDR1 MNHNS and CDR2 SASEGT. The CDR3 is CANGDLLNTEAFF. DNA for the CDR3: TGTGCCAACGGGGACCTCTTGAACACTGAAGCTTTCTTT.